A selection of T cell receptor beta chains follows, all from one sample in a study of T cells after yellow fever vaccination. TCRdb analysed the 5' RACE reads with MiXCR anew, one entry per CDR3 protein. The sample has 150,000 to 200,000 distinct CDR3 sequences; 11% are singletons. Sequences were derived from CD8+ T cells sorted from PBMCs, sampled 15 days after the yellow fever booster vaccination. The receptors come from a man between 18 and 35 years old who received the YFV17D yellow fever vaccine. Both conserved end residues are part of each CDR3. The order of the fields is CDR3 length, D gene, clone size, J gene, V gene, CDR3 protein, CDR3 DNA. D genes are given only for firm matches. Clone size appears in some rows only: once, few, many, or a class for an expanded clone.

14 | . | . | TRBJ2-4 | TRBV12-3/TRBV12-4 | CASSPGPNEDIQYF | TGTGCCAGCAGCCCCGGGCCCAATGAGGACATTCAGTACTTC
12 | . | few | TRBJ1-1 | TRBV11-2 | CASSLDGVQAFF | TGTGCCAGCAGCTTAGACGGGGTTCAAGCTTTCTTT
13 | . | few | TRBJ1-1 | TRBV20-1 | CSAKSRLNTEAFF | TGCAGTGCTAAGTCTCGGTTGAACACTGAAGCTTTCTTT
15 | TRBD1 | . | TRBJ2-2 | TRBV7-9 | CASTFGGTGIGELFF | TGTGCCAGCACTTTCGGAGGGACAGGGATCGGGGAGCTGTTTTTT
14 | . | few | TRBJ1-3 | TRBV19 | CASSSRVYGNTIYF | TGTGCCAGTAGTAGCAGGGTCTACGGAAACACCATATATTTT
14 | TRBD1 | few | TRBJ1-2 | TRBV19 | CASSPGQGVYGYTF | TGTGCCAGTAGTCCCGGACAGGGGGTTTATGGCTACACCTTC
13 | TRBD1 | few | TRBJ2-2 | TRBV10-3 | CAMEDRVTGELFF | TGTGCCATGGAAGACAGGGTGACCGGGGAGCTGTTTTTT
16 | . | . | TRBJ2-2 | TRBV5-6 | CASSLVSDIFTGELFF | TGTGCCAGCAGCTTGGTGTCAGATATTTTCACCGGGGAGCTGTTTTTT
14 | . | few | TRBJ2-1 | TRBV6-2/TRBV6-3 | CASRNPSPYNEQFF | TGTGCCAGCAGGAACCCCAGCCCGTACAATGAGCAGTTCTTC
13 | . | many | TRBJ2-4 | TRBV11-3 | CASSLGPQNIQYF | TGTGCCAGCAGCTTAGGACCCCAAAACATTCAGTACTTC
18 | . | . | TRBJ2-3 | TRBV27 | CASSFDLPGLIQPDTQYF | TGTGCCAGCAGTTTCGATCTCCCGGGATTGATCCAGCCAGATACGCAGTATTTT